This entry is about one T cell receptor beta chain. This entry comes from a study of blood T cell repertoires in COVID-19. Study details: Nucleic acid was either cDNA or gDNA, and it came from T cells, B-cell-depleted T cells, or PBMCs.

The CDR3 consists of 14 residues. V lost 6 bases to trimming and J lost 3 bases, with 15 bases between them. Germline V gene lookup returns CDR1 SQVTM and CDR2 ANQGSEA. Assay: immunoSEQ multiplex PCR; the TCRdb copy retains only in-frame clones and omits some. The sample yields roughly 30,000 clones, around 90% seen once. The rearrangement uses TRBV29-1 and TRBJ2-1, with D possibly being TRBD2 (7 bases). The source is a human donor in a cohort sampled during active COVID-19. The sequenced sample was peripheral blood. CDR3 sequence: CSVGGGVIYNEQFF. DNA of the CDR3: TGCAGCGTGGGGGGGGGCGTGATCTACAATGAGCAGTTCTTC.